This T cell receptor beta chain was obtained from a study of blood T cell repertoires in COVID-19. Study as a whole: T cells, B-cell-depleted T cells, or PBMCs supplied cDNA or gDNA.

Participants came from fewer than 25 US areas, aged about 18 to 89 years. Participant-reported clinical history was the basis for cohort assignment. Authors' data handling: For nucleated cells, counts were estimated from reference gene primer amplification. Profiling relied on immunoSEQ multiplex PCR, and the TCRdb table lists in-frame clones only, not all of them. That table is the source of V, J and clone size, and D and trimming were worked out from the DNA. The sample contains hundreds of thousands of clones, 87% of which appear only once. This TCR was sampled from a woman in her 40s who had recovered from COVID-19. Sequencing was performed on PBMCs or T cells enriched from blood (not recorded which).

The DNA of the CDR3 is TGTGCCAGCAGACCGCCGGGACAGGGGGACAGTGAGCAGTTCTTC. Translated, it gives CASRPPGQGDSEQFF. The chain is built from TRBV27 and TRBJ2-1; 11 positions match TRBD1. The germline CDR1 and CDR2 sequences are MNHEY and SMNVEV (reference sequence). The CDR3 covers 15 residues. V shed 6 bases and J 9 bases; nucleotides not matched to a gene: 10.